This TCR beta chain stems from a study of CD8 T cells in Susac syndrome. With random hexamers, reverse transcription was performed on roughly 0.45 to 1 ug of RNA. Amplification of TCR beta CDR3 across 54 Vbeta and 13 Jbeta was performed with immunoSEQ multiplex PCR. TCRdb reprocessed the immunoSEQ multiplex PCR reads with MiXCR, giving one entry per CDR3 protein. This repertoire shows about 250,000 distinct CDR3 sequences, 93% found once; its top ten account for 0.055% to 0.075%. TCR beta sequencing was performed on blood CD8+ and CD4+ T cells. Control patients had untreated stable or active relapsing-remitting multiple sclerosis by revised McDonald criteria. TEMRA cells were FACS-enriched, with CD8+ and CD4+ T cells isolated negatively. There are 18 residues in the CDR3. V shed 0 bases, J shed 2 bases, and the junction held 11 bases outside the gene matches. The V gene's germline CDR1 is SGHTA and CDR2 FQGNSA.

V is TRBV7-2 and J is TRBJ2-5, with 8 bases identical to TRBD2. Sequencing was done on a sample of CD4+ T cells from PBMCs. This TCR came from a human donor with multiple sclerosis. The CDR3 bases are TGTGCCAGCAGCTTAGCGCTCCGGGGGGGGCCCGCGCAAGAGACCCAGTACTTC. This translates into CASSLALRGGPAQETQYF.